The 26 T cell receptor beta chains below were found in one sample sequenced in a study of response to subunit inactivated influenza vaccine (dated by TCRdb to 2016 to 2018). Library prep was done by RT-PCR. The sequencer was an Illumina HiSeq 2500. TCRdb reprocessed the public reads (quality trimming at Q25 with fastp, clone calling with MiXCR) and kept in-frame beta chains. Each record represents a unique CDR3 protein, reported with the most common genes and DNA among its rows. For this sample there are about 540,000 distinct CDR3 sequences; roughly 25% appear just once. The top ten clones comprise under 3.5% of the sample. These data were also reused for a study on T cells expressing NK-cell markers. The second study's paper adds: TCR beta cDNA libraries were prepared using 5'RACE template switching, which introduced a universal primer site and unique molecular identifiers.

The sequencing here drew on CD4+ T cells sorted from PBMCs, taken 11 to 12 days after vaccination. These receptors were taken from a man aged 45-60 years who received an inactivated influenza vaccine. Donor details come from another sample of the same person, matched by shared clones.

This clonotype appeared a few times. The V and J genes are TRBV7-2 and TRBJ2-3, with 10 bases aligning to TRBD1. V was pared by 1 base and J by 3 bases, with 7 bases of the junction left unmatched. Germline CDR1 SGHTA, CDR2 FQGNSA. This CDR3 region has 17 residues. CDR3 DNA: TGTGCCAGCAGCTTAGGACAGGGGGCGCTCGGGACAGATACGCAGTATTTT. Translation: CASSLGQGALGTDTQYF.

This sequence joins TRBV7-2 and TRBJ2-3; 9 bases align to TRBD1. With 6 bases clipped from V and 1 base from J, the junction kept 8 bases outside the gene matches. Germline V gene lookup returns CDR1 SGHTA and CDR2 FQGNSA. The CDR3 spans 16 residues. The CDR3 nucleotides read TGTGCCAGCAGAGGTGGGACAGGGAGCGGCACAGATACGCAGTATTTT. Residues: CASRGGTGSGTDTQYF.

This sequence joins TRBV11-3 and TRBJ2-1, with 11 nucleotides matching TRBD2. The J segment lost 2 bases and the V segment lost 5 bases, leaving 8 bases of the junction unmatched. CDR3 length: 17 residues. Germline V lookup: CDR1 SGHNT, CDR2 YENEEA. The CDR3 DNA follows: TGTGCCAGCAGCCATGGGGGTAGCGGGAGGGCCTACAATGAGCAGTTCTTC. Amino acid sequence: CASSHGGSGRAYNEQFF.

The chain couples TRBV20-1 to TRBJ1-5; TRBD1 aligns across 9 bases. After removal of 4 bases from V and 6 bases from J, the junction contained 4 bases not matched to a gene. Germline V gene sequence: CDR1 DFQATT, CDR2 SNEGSKA (reference sequence). CDR3 length equals 13 residues. CDR3 region: CSAKTGGTQPQHF. In nucleotides, the CDR3 is TGCAGTGCTAAGACAGGGGGGACTCAGCCCCAGCATTTT.

This clonotype showed up just a few times. V is TRBV6-2 or TRBV6-3 and J is TRBJ2-7, with 8 bases fitting TRBD1. Trimming cost V 6 bases and J 8 bases; bases outside gene matches: 6. This CDR3 contains 12 residues. In germline, CDR1 is MNHEY, CDR2 SVGEGT. The CDR3 loop is CASRGTGRKQYF. The CDR3, as DNA: TGTGCCAGCAGGGGGACAGGACGTAAGCAGTACTTC.

The CDR3 bases are TGTGCCAGCAGCGCCCGGAGTTCCGGGACAGGGACCACTGGGGCCAACGTCCTGACTTTC. It encodes CASSARSSGTGTTGANVLTF. The chain is built from TRBV9 and TRBJ2-6, with TRBD1 identical over 9 bases. This CDR3 comprises 20 residues. Germline V gene sequence: CDR1 SGDLS, CDR2 YYNGEE. V was pared by 3 bases and J by 2 bases, with 15 bases of the junction left unmatched.

This chain uses TRBV5-1 with TRBJ2-3; 10 nucleotides agree with TRBD2. CDR3 length: 15 residues. The V gene end was trimmed by 4 bases and the J gene end by 5 bases; junction bases not matched to a gene: 7. Looked up from germline, CDR1 is SGHRS and CDR2 is YFSETQ. The CDR3 DNA sequence: TGCGCCAGCAGCGGGGGACTAGCGTCGAAAGATACGCAGTATTTT. Residues: CASSGGLASKDTQYF.

Only a few counts were recorded for this clonotype. V usage is TRBV7-2 and J usage is TRBJ1-3, with D possibly TRBD1 on 5 matching bases. V was cut by 1 base and J by 4 bases, with 8 bases left in between. This CDR3 is 14 amino acids long. The germline gives CDR1 SGHTA, CDR2 FQGNSA. CDR3 protein: CASSLGWGGNTIYF. The DNA of the CDR3 is TGTGCCAGCAGCTTAGGGTGGGGGGGAAACACCATATATTTT.

In its sample, this clonotype was seen many times. This chain uses TRBV28 with TRBJ2-2, with D perhaps TRBD2 (6 bases). The V end was cut by 7 bases, the J end by 1 base, with 10 bases between. The CDR3 totals 14 residues. Germline V gene sequence: CDR1 MDHEN, CDR2 SYDVKM. The CDR3 sequence: CASISAGNTGELFF. CDR3 in DNA: TGTGCCAGCATATCAGCGGGGAACACCGGGGAGCTGTTTTTT.

V and J are TRBV5-1 and TRBJ1-6; weak D call: TRBD1 (5 bases). Trimming shortened V by 4 bases and J by 10 bases, and 12 bases separated the two germline ends. Per germline, CDR1 SGHRS and CDR2 YFSETQ. The CDR3 runs to 13 residues. As DNA, the CDR3 is TGCGCCAGCAGCCGGACGAGGGACTCACCCCTCCACTTT. Amino acids: CASSRTRDSPLHF.

There are many counts of this clonotype. CDR3 in amino acids: CASSRNGLAGETQYF. In nucleotides, the CDR3 is TGTGCCAGCAGCCGAAACGGACTAGCCGGGGAGACCCAGTACTTC. The chain combines TRBV7-9 with TRBJ2-5; 8 bases match TRBD2. V lost 5 bases to trimming and J lost 5 bases; unmatched junction nucleotides: 10. The CDR3 has 15 amino acids. Germline V gene data show CDR1 as SEHNR and CDR2 as FQNEAQ (reference sequence).

V and J are TRBV7-1 and TRBJ2-4; 11 bases fit TRBD2. TRBV7-1 belongs to the ORF category, with a function that is uncertain. The V gene end was trimmed by 6 bases and the J gene end by 0 bases; junction bases not matched to a gene: 25. The CDR3 has 23 residues. The CDR3 spells CASRRAATSGDHRWGLAKNIQYF. The CDR3 coding sequence is TGTGCCAGCAGACGAGCGGCGACTAGCGGGGATCATCGGTGGGGACTAGCCAAAAACATTCAGTACTTC.

V usage is TRBV28 and J usage is TRBJ2-3; a possible D gene is TRBD1 (6 bases). There are 13 residues in the CDR3. V was clipped by 10 bases and J by 3 bases, with 14 bases between them. The germline V gene encodes CDR1 MDHEN and CDR2 SYDVKM. CDR3 amino acids: CATQTGITDTQYF. CDR3 DNA sequence: TGTGCCACGCAAACAGGGATAACAGATACGCAGTATTTT.

There are a few counts of this clonotype. The chain recombines TRBV2 with TRBJ2-7; no firm D call. This CDR3 region has 13 residues. Germline V gene data show CDR1 as SNHLY and CDR2 as FYNNEI. V lost 8 bases to trimming and J lost 3 bases, with 14 bases between them. The CDR3 DNA reads as TGTGCCAGCCTATACAGTGAAATCTACGAGCAGTACTTC. Translating it yields CASLYSEIYEQYF.

CDR3 residues: CSVEGLRGRVGEQYF. The CDR3 DNA sequence: TGCAGCGTTGAAGGGCTGAGGGGACGAGTCGGCGAGCAGTACTTC. The rearrangement uses TRBV29-1 and TRBJ2-7; D is possibly TRBD1 or TRBD2 (5 bases each). CDR3 length: 15 amino acids. The germline V and J ends were trimmed by 1 base and 6 bases, with 19 bases remaining between them. Germline V gives CDR1 SQVTM, CDR2 ANQGSEA.

This sequence joins TRBV6-2 or TRBV6-3 and TRBJ2-1; a weak D match, TRBD2 (7 bases). The length of the CDR3 is 13 residues. CDR1 is MNHEY and CDR2 is SVGEGT in the germline V gene. The V end lost 8 bases, the J end lost 7 bases, and 15 bases lay between the germline ends. CDR3 sequence (DNA): TGTGCCAGCGGGAGGGGGGAACCTAATGAGCAGTTCTTC. This codes for CASGRGEPNEQFF.

The chain joins TRBV12-3 or TRBV12-4 to TRBJ2-1; 9 bases map to TRBD1. V lost 7 bases, J lost 6 bases, and 10 bases stayed unmatched. CDR3 length: 15 amino acids. In DNA, the CDR3 is TGTGCCAGCAAAGCCGGGACAGGGTTAAGCAATGAGCAGTTCTTC. Translation: CASKAGTGLSNEQFF.

This clonotype has just a few counts. The J gene is TRBJ2-1, the V gene TRBV6-5; a weak D match, TRBD1 (6 bases). Germline CDR1 and CDR2: MNHEY and SVGAGI. The CDR3 has 12 amino acids. Trimming took off 8 bases at V and 2 bases at J, with 7 bases between the two ends. Here the CDR3 reads CASRDTYNEQFF. The CDR3 DNA reads as TGTGCCAGCCGGGACACCTACAATGAGCAGTTCTTC.

V usage is TRBV28 and J usage is TRBJ2-3; D tentatively fits TRBD1 or TRBD2 (5 bases each). The V gene lost 6 bases and the J gene lost 2 bases, with 15 bases spanning the gap. Per the germline V gene, CDR1 is MDHEN and CDR2 is SYDVKM. CDR3 length: 15 residues. The DNA for the CDR3 is TGTGCCAGCAGCCCCGGGCTTGGGACCACAGATACGCAGTATTTT. Its translation: CASSPGLGTTDTQYF.

The V call is TRBV10-3, the J call TRBJ2-5, with a possible D match to TRBD1 (5 bases). The ends were cut back, 4 bases at V and 5 bases at J, with 8 bases in the middle. The CDR3 is 12 residues long. The germline gives CDR1 ENHRY, CDR2 SYGVKD. DNA for the CDR3: TGTGCCATCAGTGGACAGTCGGAGACCCAGTACTTC. This codes for CAISGQSETQYF.

In its sample, this clonotype was seen many times. The chain carries TRBV7-2 and TRBJ1-2; D may be TRBD1 (6 bases). V lost 5 bases, J lost 4 bases, and 17 bases lay in between. The germline gives CDR1 SGHTA, CDR2 FQGNSA. The CDR3 length is 15 residues. The CDR3 region is CASSPRTDGAYGYTF. The DNA of the CDR3 is TGTGCCAGCAGCCCTCGGACAGATGGGGCCTATGGCTACACCTTC.

V gene TRBV19 combines with J gene TRBJ2-7; 10 nucleotides match TRBD1. V gave up 5 bases and J gave up 5 bases; unmatched junction bases: 6. The CDR3 has 14 amino acids. Germline assignment: CDR1 LNHDA and CDR2 SQIVND (reference sequence). The CDR3 DNA follows: TGTGCCAGTAGTCGGACAGGGGGTTTGGACGAGCAGTACTTC. Its translation: CASSRTGGLDEQYF.

The table lists this clonotype with a few counts. This CDR3 is CSGLADNTGELFF. The CDR3 DNA sequence: TGCAGTGGGCTAGCGGATAACACCGGGGAGCTGTTTTTT. The chain recombines TRBV20-1 with TRBJ2-2; TRBD2 matches at 7 bases. The germline V gene has CDR1 DFQATT and CDR2 SNEGSKA (reference sequence). This CDR3 contains 13 residues. Losses at the gene ends were 7 bases for V and 2 bases for J; bases not matched to a gene: 4.

This clonotype was detected a few times. The chain has TRBV20-1 and TRBJ2-7, with 11 bases identical to TRBD2. J lost 1 base, V lost 3 bases, and 5 bases had no gene match. Germline V CDR1 and CDR2: DFQATT, SNEGSKA (reference sequence). CDR3 length: 15 amino acids. CDR3 sequence (DNA): TGCAGTGCTAGTAGCGGGGGGGCTCAGTCCTACGAGCAGTACTTC. It specifies CSASSGGAQSYEQYF.

This chain uses TRBV10-3 with TRBJ2-5; D call uncertain. Trimming pared 7 bases from V and 2 bases from J, leaving 11 bases between. The germline V gene encodes CDR1 ENHRY and CDR2 SYGVKD. The CDR3 extends over 13 amino acids. The CDR3 DNA is TGTGCCATCAAGGATGCAGGACAAGAGACCCAGTACTTC. The encoded protein is CAIKDAGQETQYF.

V and J are TRBV10-3 and TRBJ2-1; TRBD1 matches 9 bases. Germline V lookup: CDR1 ENHRY, CDR2 SYGVKD. There are 15 residues in the CDR3. Trimming cost V 6 bases and J 2 bases; bases outside gene matches: 5. The CDR3 here is CAIRGTGSPYNEQFF. As DNA, the CDR3 is TGTGCCATCAGAGGGACAGGGTCTCCCTACAATGAGCAGTTCTTC.